This is a list of T cell receptor beta chains from one sample in a study of T cell responses to AZD1222 COVID-19 vaccine. Libraries were prepared by immunoSEQ multiplex PCR; TCRdb keeps only in-frame clonotypes and omits some of them. This table holds tens of thousands of clones, around nine tenths found once. The sample here was peripheral blood, taken 28 days after the second AZD1222 dose. The receptors originated from an adult who received the AZD1222 COVID-19 vaccine. Each CDR3 is given with its conserved first and last residue. Each record gives: D gene, V gene, clone size, J gene, CDR3 DNA, CDR3 protein. The D gene is left open where the match is weak. Size is omitted from some rows. Given values are once, few, many or a class for expanded clones.

D gene: TRBD1
V gene: TRBV27
clone size: -
J gene: TRBJ2-7
CDR3 DNA: TGTGCCAGCAGTCTTAACCCGACAGGGACCTACGAGCAGTACTTC
CDR3 protein: CASSLNPTGTYEQYF

D gene: -
V gene: TRBV7-8
clone size: -
J gene: TRBJ2-7
CDR3 DNA: TGTGCCAGCAGCAGGCCTGAAAGCTCCTACGAGCAGTACTTC
CDR3 protein: CASSRPESSYEQYF

D gene: TRBD1
V gene: TRBV9
clone size: few
J gene: TRBJ2-7
CDR3 DNA: TGTGCCAGCAGCCCCGGACAGGTCCGGTCTTACGAGCAGTACTTC
CDR3 protein: CASSPGQVRSYEQYF

D gene: -
V gene: TRBV18
clone size: -
J gene: TRBJ2-3
CDR3 DNA: TGTGCCAGCTCACCACTCCCTGGGACTCTAGGCACAGATACGCAGTATTTT
CDR3 protein: CASSPLPGTLGTDTQYF

D gene: TRBD1
V gene: TRBV24-1
clone size: -
J gene: TRBJ2-1
CDR3 DNA: TGTGCCACCAGTGAGGCTGACAGGGGTAACAATGAGCAGTTCTTC
CDR3 protein: CATSEADRGNNEQFF

D gene: TRBD1
V gene: TRBV4-1
clone size: -
J gene: TRBJ2-5
CDR3 DNA: TGCGCCAGCAGCCAAGAAAGCCCCCGACAGGGCCAAGAGACCCAGTACTTC
CDR3 protein: CASSQESPRQGQETQYF

D gene: TRBD1
V gene: TRBV6-5
clone size: -
J gene: TRBJ1-1
CDR3 DNA: TGTGCCAGTCCAAATACAGGGGGCACTGAAGCTTTCTTT
CDR3 protein: CASPNTGGTEAFF

D gene: -
V gene: TRBV13
clone size: -
J gene: TRBJ1-4
CDR3 DNA: TGTGCCAGCAGCCACGCCCAGGGTTGGGGTCGGACTAATGAAAAACTGTTTTTT
CDR3 protein: CASSHAQGWGRTNEKLFF

D gene: -
V gene: TRBV4-1
clone size: -
J gene: TRBJ1-1
CDR3 DNA: TGCGCCAGCAGCCAAGATCGGTTGAACACTGAAGCTTTCTTT
CDR3 protein: CASSQDRLNTEAFF

D gene: -
V gene: TRBV28
clone size: -
J gene: TRBJ1-3
CDR3 DNA: TGTGCCAGCAGCTCAGGAAGGATAAACTCTGGAAACACCATATATTTT
CDR3 protein: CASSSGRINSGNTIYF

D gene: TRBD1
V gene: TRBV5-6
clone size: once
J gene: TRBJ2-5
CDR3 DNA: TGTGCCAGCAGCCCCCAAAGCCAAGGACAGGGAATATGGGAGACCCAGTACTTC
CDR3 protein: CASSPQSQGQGIWETQYF

D gene: TRBD1
V gene: TRBV4-1
clone size: -
J gene: TRBJ2-7
CDR3 DNA: TGCGCCAGCAGCCAAGACTCGAGGACAGGGACCGCCTACGAGCAGTACTTC
CDR3 protein: CASSQDSRTGTAYEQYF

D gene: -
V gene: TRBV5-1
clone size: -
J gene: TRBJ1-5
CDR3 DNA: TGCGCCAGCAGCCCTTCGGACAGAACGAATCAGCCCCAGCATTTT
CDR3 protein: CASSPSDRTNQPQHF

D gene: TRBD1
V gene: TRBV4-3
clone size: -
J gene: TRBJ2-7
CDR3 DNA: TGCGCCAGCAGCCAAGGTCCGCAGGGACAGGGGGCGGCCGGAGGGTTCTACGAGCAGTACTTC
CDR3 protein: CASSQGPQGQGAAGGFYEQYF

D gene: -
V gene: TRBV5-8
clone size: once
J gene: TRBJ1-2
CDR3 DNA: TGTGCCAGCAGCTTGAGACAGGCGCAATTGTTTGGCTACACCTTC
CDR3 protein: CASSLRQAQLFGYTF

D gene: -
V gene: TRBV2
clone size: -
J gene: TRBJ1-1
CDR3 DNA: TGTGCCAGCAGTGAATCGGGGGCCCTGAACACTGAAGCTTTCTTT
CDR3 protein: CASSESGALNTEAFF

D gene: -
V gene: TRBV11-2
clone size: once
J gene: TRBJ1-2
CDR3 DNA: TGTGCCAGCAGCTTAGATCCAGGGAACTATGGCTACACCTTC
CDR3 protein: CASSLDPGNYGYTF

D gene: -
V gene: TRBV29-1
clone size: -
J gene: TRBJ2-5
CDR3 DNA: TGCAGCGTTGAAGATGGTCTGGGGGAGACCCAGTACTTC
CDR3 protein: CSVEDGLGETQYF

D gene: -
V gene: TRBV11-2
clone size: -
J gene: TRBJ2-3
CDR3 DNA: TGTGCCAGCAGCGCTCGAAATCCAGGGGCAGATACGCAGTATTTT
CDR3 protein: CASSARNPGADTQYF

D gene: -
V gene: TRBV30
clone size: once
J gene: TRBJ1-1
CDR3 DNA: TGTGCCTGGAGTGCGGGTAGGGGTAAGACTGAAGCTTTCTTT
CDR3 protein: CAWSAGRGKTEAFF

D gene: -
V gene: TRBV10-2
clone size: -
J gene: TRBJ1-2
CDR3 DNA: TGCGCCAGCAGTGAGCAGGGATCGGGCTACACCTTC
CDR3 protein: CASSEQGSGYTF

D gene: TRBD1
V gene: TRBV19
clone size: -
J gene: TRBJ2-7
CDR3 DNA: TGTGCCAGTAGTACGACAGGGGTGGGGTACGAGCAGTACTTC
CDR3 protein: CASSTTGVGYEQYF